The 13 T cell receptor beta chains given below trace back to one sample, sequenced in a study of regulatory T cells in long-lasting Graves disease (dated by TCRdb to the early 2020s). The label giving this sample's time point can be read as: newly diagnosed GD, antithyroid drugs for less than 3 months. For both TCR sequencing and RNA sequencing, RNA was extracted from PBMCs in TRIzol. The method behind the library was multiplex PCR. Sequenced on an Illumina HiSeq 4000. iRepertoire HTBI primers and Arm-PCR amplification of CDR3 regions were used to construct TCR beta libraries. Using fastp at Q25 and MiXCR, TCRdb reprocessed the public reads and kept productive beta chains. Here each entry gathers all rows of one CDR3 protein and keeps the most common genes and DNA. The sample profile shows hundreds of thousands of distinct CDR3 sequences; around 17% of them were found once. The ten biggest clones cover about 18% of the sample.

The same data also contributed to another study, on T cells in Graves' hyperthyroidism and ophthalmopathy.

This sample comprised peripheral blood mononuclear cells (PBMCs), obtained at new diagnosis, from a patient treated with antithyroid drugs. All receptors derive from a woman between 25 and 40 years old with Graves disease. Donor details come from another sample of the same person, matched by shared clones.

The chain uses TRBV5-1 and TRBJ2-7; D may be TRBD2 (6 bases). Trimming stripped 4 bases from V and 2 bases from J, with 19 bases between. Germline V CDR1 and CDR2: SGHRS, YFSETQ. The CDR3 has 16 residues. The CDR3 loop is CASSNLPGLATYEQYF. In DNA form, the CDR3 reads TGCGCCAGCAGCAATCTGCCGGGACTTGCTACCTACGAGCAGTACTTC.

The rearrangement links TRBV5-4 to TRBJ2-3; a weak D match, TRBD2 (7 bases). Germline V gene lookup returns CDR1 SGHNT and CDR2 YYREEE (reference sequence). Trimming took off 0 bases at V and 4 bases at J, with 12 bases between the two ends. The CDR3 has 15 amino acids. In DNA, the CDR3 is TGTGCCAGCAGCTTGGGGGCGGGGGCTCCAGATACGCAGTATTTT. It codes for CASSLGAGAPDTQYF.

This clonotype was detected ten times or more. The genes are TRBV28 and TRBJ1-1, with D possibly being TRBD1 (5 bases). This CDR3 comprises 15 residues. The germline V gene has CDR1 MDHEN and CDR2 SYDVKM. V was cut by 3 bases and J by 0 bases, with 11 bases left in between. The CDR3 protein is CASSFWDELNTEAFF. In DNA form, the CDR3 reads TGTGCCAGCAGTTTCTGGGACGAGTTGAACACTGAAGCTTTCTTT.

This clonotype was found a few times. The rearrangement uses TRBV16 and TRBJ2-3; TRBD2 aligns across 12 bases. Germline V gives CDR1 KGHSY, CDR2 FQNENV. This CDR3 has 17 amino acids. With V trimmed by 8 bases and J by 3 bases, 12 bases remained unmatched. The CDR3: CASPRGLAGIGTDTQYF. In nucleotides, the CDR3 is TGTGCCAGCCCCCGAGGACTAGCGGGAATCGGTACAGATACGCAGTATTTT.

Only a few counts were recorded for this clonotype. CDR3 nucleotides: TGCAGTGCCAAAACAAACGGGGAGCTGTTTTTT. It yields the protein CSAKTNGELFF. The chain carries TRBV20-1 and TRBJ2-2, with D unresolved. V dropped 6 bases and J dropped 7 bases, with 9 bases sitting between them. Germline CDR1 and CDR2: DFQATT and SNEGSKA (reference sequence). CDR3 length equals 11 residues.

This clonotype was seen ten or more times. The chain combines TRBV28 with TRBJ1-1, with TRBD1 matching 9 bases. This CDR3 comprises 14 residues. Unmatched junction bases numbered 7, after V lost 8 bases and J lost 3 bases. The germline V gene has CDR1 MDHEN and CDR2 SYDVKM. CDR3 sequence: CASFYRGQYTEAFF. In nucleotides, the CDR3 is TGTGCCAGCTTTTACAGGGGGCAATACACTGAAGCTTTCTTT.

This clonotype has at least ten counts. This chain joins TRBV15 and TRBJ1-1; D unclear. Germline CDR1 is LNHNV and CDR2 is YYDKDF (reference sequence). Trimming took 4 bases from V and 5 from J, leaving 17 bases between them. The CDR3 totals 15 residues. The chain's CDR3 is CATSNDMREATEAFF. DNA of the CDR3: TGTGCCACCAGCAACGACATGAGGGAGGCTACTGAAGCTTTCTTT.

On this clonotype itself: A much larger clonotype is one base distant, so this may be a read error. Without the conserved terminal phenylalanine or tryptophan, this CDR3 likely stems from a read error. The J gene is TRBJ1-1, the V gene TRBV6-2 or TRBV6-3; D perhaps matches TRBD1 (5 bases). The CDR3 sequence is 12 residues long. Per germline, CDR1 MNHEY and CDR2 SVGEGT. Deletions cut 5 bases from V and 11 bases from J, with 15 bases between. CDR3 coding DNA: TGTGCCAGCAGTAAACCACAGGAGTCTGCTTTCTCT. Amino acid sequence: CASSKPQESAFS.

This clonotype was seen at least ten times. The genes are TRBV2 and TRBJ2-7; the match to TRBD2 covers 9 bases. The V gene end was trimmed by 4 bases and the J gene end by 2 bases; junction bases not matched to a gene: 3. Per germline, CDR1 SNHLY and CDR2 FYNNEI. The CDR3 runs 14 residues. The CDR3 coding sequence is TGTGCCAGCAGTGGGACTAGCGCCACCTACGAGCAGTACTTC. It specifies CASSGTSATYEQYF.

The CDR3 DNA reads TGCAGTGCTAGAGGGTCCAGGGACGGTGATAACTATGGCTACACCTTC. Translated, it gives CSARGSRDGDNYGYTF. V and J are TRBV20-1 and TRBJ1-2; the D gene is possibly TRBD1 (5 bases). Trimming took 1 base from V and 1 from J, leaving 16 bases between them. The CDR3 has 16 amino acids. CDR1 is DFQATT, CDR2 SNEGSKA, per germline (reference sequence).

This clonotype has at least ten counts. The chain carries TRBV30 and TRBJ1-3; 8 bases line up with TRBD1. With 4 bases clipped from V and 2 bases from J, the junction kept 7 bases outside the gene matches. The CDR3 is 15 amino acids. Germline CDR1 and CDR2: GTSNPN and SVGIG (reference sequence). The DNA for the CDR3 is TGTGCCTGGAATAGGAGACAGGGGACTGGAAACACCATATATTTT. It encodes CAWNRRQGTGNTIYF.

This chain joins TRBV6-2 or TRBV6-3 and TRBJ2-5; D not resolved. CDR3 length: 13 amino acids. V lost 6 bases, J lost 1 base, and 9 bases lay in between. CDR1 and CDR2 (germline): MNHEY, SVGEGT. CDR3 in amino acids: CASRAIIQETQYF. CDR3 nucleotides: TGTGCCAGCAGGGCAATTATCCAAGAGACCCAGTACTTC.

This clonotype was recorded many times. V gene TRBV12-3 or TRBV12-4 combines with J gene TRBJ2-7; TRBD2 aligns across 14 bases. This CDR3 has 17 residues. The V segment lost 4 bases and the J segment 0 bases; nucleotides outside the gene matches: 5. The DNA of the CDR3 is TGTGCCAGCAGTTCCGGACTAGCGGGAGGCCTCTCCTACGAGCAGTACTTC. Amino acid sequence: CASSSGLAGGLSYEQYF.